The sample holds a few counts of the clone carrying this T cell receptor (beta chain). Its target is not known. This record belongs to a study of PD-1 blockade in classical Hodgkin lymphoma. Study-level results: Reports indicated that newly diagnosed patients had lower baseline TCR diversity than healthy donors did.

Here immunoSEQ multiplex PCR was the method, and the copy in TCRdb shows in-frame clones only, minus some. The sample consists of about 63,000 clones, more than 75% of them appearing once. Per the germline V gene, CDR1 is ENHRY and CDR2 is SYGVKD. There are 15 residues in the CDR3. The V and J ends lost 6 bases and 6 bases, in that order; junction bases with no gene match: 10. Each patient's relapse followed autologous stem cell transplantation, and brentuximab vedotin exposure varied. The clonotype comes from a human donor with classical Hodgkin lymphoma. V is TRBV10-3 and J is TRBJ2-2, with 7 bases identical to TRBD2. The sequencing here drew on peripheral blood mononuclear cells (PBMCs), taken before the second cycle of nivolumab. CDR3 in DNA: TGTGCCATCAGCCTGAGGACTAGTGGGGCCGGGGAGCTGTTTTTT. Protein product: CAISLRTSGAGELFF.